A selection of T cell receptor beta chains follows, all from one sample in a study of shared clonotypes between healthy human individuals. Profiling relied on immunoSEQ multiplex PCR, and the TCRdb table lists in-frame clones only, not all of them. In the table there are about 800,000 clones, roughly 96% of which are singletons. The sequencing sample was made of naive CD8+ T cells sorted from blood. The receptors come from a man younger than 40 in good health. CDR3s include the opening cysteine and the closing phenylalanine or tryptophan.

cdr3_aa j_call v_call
CAWEGEQHYEQYF TRBJ2-7 TRBV30
CASSLGVGEQFF TRBJ2-1 TRBV7-9
CSVGNGAATTDTQYF TRBJ2-3 TRBV29-1
CASSELGRYSNQPQHF TRBJ1-5 TRBV6-1
CSVGLAGVGTGELFF TRBJ2-2 TRBV29-1
CASSSQSFQETQYF TRBJ2-5 TRBV9
CSVDQHRGKGRGYTF TRBJ1-2 TRBV29-1
CAGGIQRIGTGELFF TRBJ2-2 TRBV7-9
CASSLGDNEKLFF TRBJ1-4 TRBV13
CASSYGGTYEQYF TRBJ2-7 TRBV28
CASSSLGGTYEQYF TRBJ2-7 TRBV7-8
CASKVTGAHEQYF TRBJ2-7 TRBV2
CASSDLPTGGMLSNQPQHF TRBJ1-5 TRBV28
CSVEDRGTSGRYEQFF TRBJ2-1 TRBV29-1
CASSSGTSGVNEQFF TRBJ2-1 TRBV11-2
CASSTDRDTEAFF TRBJ1-1 TRBV9
CASSLGAGGYYGYTF TRBJ1-2 TRBV28
CASSLTGHYEQYF TRBJ2-7 TRBV7-9
CASSLTGGNQPQHF TRBJ1-5 TRBV11-2
CASSQDRSSGSSYEQYF TRBJ2-7 TRBV4-3
CASSDVSDLEAFF TRBJ1-1 TRBV2
CASSFRDRRRSFF TRBJ1-1 TRBV5-8
CASRGANTGELFF TRBJ2-2 TRBV4-3
CASSLESGLAGGNEQFF TRBJ2-1 TRBV27
CASSGGTGYVSGEQYF TRBJ2-7 TRBV9
CASRLSPGTGEKLFF TRBJ1-4 TRBV5-1
CARSKDPGFFHEQYF TRBJ2-7 TRBV5-3
CASSFGRGTGELFF TRBJ2-2 TRBV27
CASSRGGAEQYF TRBJ2-7 TRBV25-1
CASSQIEGNQPQHF TRBJ1-5 TRBV4-2
CASSQVVYNEQFF TRBJ2-1 TRBV4-1